This T cell receptor (beta chain) appears in the sequencing data of a study of circulating and synovial CD4+ cells in juvenile arthritis (dated by TCRdb to the mid-2010s). Some background on the complete study: TCRbeta CDR3 repertoires of circulating HLA-DR+ CD4 T cells, bulk blood CD4 T cells and synovial CD4 T cells were compared within each patient. Repertoire sequencing was performed with the aim of confirming enrichment of synovial clonotypes in a circulating synovial-like CD4 T cell subset.

Libraries were built with the immunoSEQ multiplex PCR assay. An external provider carried out the TCRbeta CDR3 sequencing as a commercial service. The study's own analysis went as follows. The analyses relied on productive nucleotide sequences along with amino acid sequences obtained through in silico translation. Diversity was measured with Renyi entropy across alpha values, using the median of 200 repeated subsamples to equalise sample size. Pairwise repertoire distance was calculated as one minus the Chao-modified Jaccard index, correcting for under-sampling, and used for clustering. Frequency-weighted overlap with synovial clonotypes was computed at 200 sample sizes with 200 draws without replacement at each size, and the value at the size of the smaller sample was reported. TCRdb carries this immuneACCESS record with in-frame sequences only. Its versions omit some clonotypes, under half of them owing to an unresolved V gene in the studies checked, with the rest unexplained. For V, J and clone size, that table is used; D and trimming come from the DNA. This sample has 30,000 to 40,000 clones in its table, and roughly 95% of those were observed once. The ten largest account for approximately 0.16% of the sample.

Donors of the sequenced samples were patients with active juvenile idiopathic arthritis. Cells were sorted right after thawing, and dead cells were excluded with Live/Dead Fixable Near-IR Stain. Deletion took 6 bases off V and 7 bases off J, with a span of 15 bases between the germline ends. There are 14 amino acids in the CDR3, from cysteine to phenylalanine inclusive. The DNA shown is the 42-base CDR3, in frame from base 1. CDR1 is given as MNHNS and CDR2 as SASEGT, both from the germline V gene. Note on this clone: The target of this receptor is not known. No per-base quality is available; no much larger clone lies one base away.

The investigation overall reported the following: Because T cell genome counts differed by at least an order of magnitude between CPL and bulk blood CD4 samples, sample-size effects were addressed. Lower diversity was observed in synovial and circulating pathogenic-like lymphocyte repertoires than in bulk blood CD4 repertoires, and some CPL samples were found to be as oligoclonal as synovium. Circulating pathogenic-like lymphocytes clustered together with synovial T cells and shared a substantially larger fraction of CDR3 sequences with synovium than bulk blood did. The difference between circulating pathogenic-like lymphocytes and bulk blood T cells was not detected by traditional Vbeta family usage analysis. Because overlap with synovium was found to increase with sequencing depth, the full repertoire overlap was likely underestimated by the measured shared-clonotype fractions.

Sequencing was carried out using CD4+ T cells from blood. The origin of this receptor is a human donor with juvenile idiopathic arthritis. The chain joins TRBV6-1 to TRBJ1-4; 5 matching bases give a weak D call of TRBD1. The bases read TGTGCCAGCAGCCCGGGACTTGCTGGTGAAAAACTGTTTTTT. It is translated as CASSPGLAGEKLFF.